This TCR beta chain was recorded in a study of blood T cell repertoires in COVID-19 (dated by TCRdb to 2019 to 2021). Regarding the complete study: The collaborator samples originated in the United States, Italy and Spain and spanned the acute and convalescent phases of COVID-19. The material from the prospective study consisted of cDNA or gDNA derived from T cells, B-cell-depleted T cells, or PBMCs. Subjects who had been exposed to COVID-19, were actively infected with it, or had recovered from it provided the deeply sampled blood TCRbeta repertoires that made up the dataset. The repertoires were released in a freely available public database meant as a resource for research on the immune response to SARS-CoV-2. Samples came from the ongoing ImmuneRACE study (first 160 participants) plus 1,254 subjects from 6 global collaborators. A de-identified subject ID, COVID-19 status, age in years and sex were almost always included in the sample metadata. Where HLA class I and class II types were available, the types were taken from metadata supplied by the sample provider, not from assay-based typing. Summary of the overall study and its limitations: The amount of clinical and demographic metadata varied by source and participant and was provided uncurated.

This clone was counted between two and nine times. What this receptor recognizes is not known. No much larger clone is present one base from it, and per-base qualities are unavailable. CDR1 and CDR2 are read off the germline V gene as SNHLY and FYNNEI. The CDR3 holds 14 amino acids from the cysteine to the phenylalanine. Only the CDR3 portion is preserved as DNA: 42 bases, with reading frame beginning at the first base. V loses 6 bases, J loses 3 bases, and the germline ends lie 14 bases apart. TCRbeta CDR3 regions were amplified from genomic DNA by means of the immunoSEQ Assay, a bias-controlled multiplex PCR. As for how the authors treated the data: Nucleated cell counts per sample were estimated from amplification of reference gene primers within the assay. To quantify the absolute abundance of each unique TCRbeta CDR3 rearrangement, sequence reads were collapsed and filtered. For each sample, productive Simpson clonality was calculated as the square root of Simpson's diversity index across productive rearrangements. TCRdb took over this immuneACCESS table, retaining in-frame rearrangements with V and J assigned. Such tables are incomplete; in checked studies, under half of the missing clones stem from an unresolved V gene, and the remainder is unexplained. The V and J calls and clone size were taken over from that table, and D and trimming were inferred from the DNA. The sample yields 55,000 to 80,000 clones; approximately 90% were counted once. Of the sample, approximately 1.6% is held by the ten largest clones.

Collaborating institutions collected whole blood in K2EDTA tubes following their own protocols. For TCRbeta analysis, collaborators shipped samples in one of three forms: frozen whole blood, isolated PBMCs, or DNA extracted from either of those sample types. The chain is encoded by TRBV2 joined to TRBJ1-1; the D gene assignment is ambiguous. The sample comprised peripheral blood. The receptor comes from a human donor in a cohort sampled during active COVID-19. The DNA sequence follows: TGTGCCAGCAGGAGAAACATGAGGGACACTGAAGCTTTCTTT. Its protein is CASRRNMRDTEAFF.